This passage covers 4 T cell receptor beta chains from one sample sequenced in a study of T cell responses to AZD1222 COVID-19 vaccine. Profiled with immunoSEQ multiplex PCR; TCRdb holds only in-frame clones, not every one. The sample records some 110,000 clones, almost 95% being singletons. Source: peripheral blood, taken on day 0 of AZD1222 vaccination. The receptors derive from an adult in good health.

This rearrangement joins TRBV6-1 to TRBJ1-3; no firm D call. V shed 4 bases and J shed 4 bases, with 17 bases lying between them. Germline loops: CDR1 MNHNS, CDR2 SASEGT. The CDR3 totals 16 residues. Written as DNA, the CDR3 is TGTGCCAGCAGTGTGAGCGAGGCGGAGAGGGGAAACACCATATATTTT. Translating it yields CASSVSEAERGNTIYF.

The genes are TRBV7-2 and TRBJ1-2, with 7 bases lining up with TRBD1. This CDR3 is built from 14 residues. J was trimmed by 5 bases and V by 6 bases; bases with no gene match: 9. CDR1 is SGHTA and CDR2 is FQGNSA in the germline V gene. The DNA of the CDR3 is TGTGCCAGCAGGACAGGGCCCTCGGGGTATGGCTACACCTTC. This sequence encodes CASRTGPSGYGYTF.

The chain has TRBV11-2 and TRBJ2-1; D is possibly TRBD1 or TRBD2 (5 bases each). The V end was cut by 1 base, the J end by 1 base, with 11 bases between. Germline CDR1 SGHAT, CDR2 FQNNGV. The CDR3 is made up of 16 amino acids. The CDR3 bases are TGTGCCAGCAGCTTAGCTGGGGGAACGTCCTACAATGAGCAGTTCTTC. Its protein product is CASSLAGGTSYNEQFF.

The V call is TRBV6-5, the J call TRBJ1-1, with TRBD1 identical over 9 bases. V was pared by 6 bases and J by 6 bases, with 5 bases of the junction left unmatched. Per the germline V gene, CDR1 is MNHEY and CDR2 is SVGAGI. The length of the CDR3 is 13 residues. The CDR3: CASSQGTGSEAFF. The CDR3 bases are TGTGCCAGCAGCCAAGGGACAGGGTCTGAAGCTTTCTTT.